A single sample gave rise to the 5 T cell receptor beta chains below, sequenced in a study of blood T cell repertoires in COVID-19. Measured with immunoSEQ multiplex PCR; TCRdb has only the in-frame clones, and not every one. The table has roughly 40,000 clones, around 94% seen once; the top ten hold approximately 9%. Sequenced: peripheral blood. Receptors originate from a man aged 50 or older with active COVID-19.

The chain employs TRBV3-1 (or the pseudogene TRBV3-2) and TRBJ2-7; D uncertain. Germline V CDR1 and CDR2: LGHDT, YNNKEL (reference sequence). The length of the CDR3 is 14 residues. V lost 2 bases to trimming and J lost 6 bases, with 14 bases between them. The CDR3 nucleotides read TGTGCCAGCAGCCAAATGCAGGTCGATGGCGAGCAGTACTTC. The encoded protein is CASSQMQVDGEQYF.

This chain connects TRBV28 to TRBJ1-1, with unresolved D. Trimming left V 5 bases short and J 6 bases short, with 13 bases between. From germline, CDR1 is MDHEN and CDR2 SYDVKM. There are 13 residues in the CDR3. The CDR3 spells CASSRARISEAFF. Here the CDR3 DNA reads TGTGCCAGCAGTAGAGCCAGGATCTCTGAAGCTTTCTTT.

The chain has TRBV5-4 and TRBJ2-3; 12 bases map to TRBD1. Germline loops: CDR1 SGHNT, CDR2 YYREEE (reference sequence). After removal of 3 bases from V and 2 bases from J, the junction contained 7 bases not matched to a gene. This CDR3 region has 17 residues. The CDR3 nucleotides read TGTGCCAGCAGCTGGGACAGGGGGCTCCCCGACACAGATACGCAGTATTTT. Its protein is CASSWDRGLPDTDTQYF.

The chain has TRBV5-1 and TRBJ2-1; 13 bases are a match to TRBD2. The CDR3 spans 16 residues. V lost 6 bases and J lost 7; bases outside the gene matches: 10. Germline CDR1 reads SGHRS; CDR2 reads YFSETQ. The DNA for the CDR3 is TGCGCCAGCACCCGGGATGGGACTAGCGGGATGAATGAGCAGTTCTTC. It translates to CASTRDGTSGMNEQFF. The variable domain in full, with the rest retrieved from reference TRBV5-1 and TRBJ2-1, is KAGVTQTPRYLIKTRGQQVTLSCSPISGHRSVSWYQQTPGQGLQFLFEYFSETQRNKGNFPGRFSGRQFSNSRSEMNVSTLELGDSALYLCASTRDGTSGMNEQFFGPGTRLTVL.

J is TRBJ2-5 and V is TRBV3-1 (or the pseudogene TRBV3-2); 7 positions agree with TRBD1. Germline V gene data show CDR1 as LGHDT and CDR2 as YNNKEL (reference sequence). The V segment lost 2 bases and the J segment 5 bases; nucleotides outside the gene matches: 5. This CDR3 spans 14 amino acids. The CDR3 coding sequence is TGTGCCAGCAGCCAAAATACAGGGGCCGAGACCCAGTACTTC. Protein sequence: CASSQNTGAETQYF.